This TCR beta chain was captured by sequencing in a study of blood T cell repertoires in COVID-19. The assay was immunoSEQ multiplex PCR, and TCRdb's table has in-frame clones only and misses some. Of hundreds of thousands of clones listed, more than 85% were seen once; the top ten hold approximately 4.3%. The CDR3 has 13 amino acids. The V gene lost 2 bases and the J gene lost 5 bases, with 9 bases spanning the gap. Germline V gives CDR1 MNHNS, CDR2 SASEGT. This clonotype originated in a woman in her 30s with acute or convalescent COVID-19. The gene calls are TRBV6-1 and TRBJ2-5; maybe TRBD2 (5 bases). Sequenced sample: peripheral blood. CDR3 protein: CASSERVAETQYF. CDR3 bases: TGTGCCAGCAGTGAAAGGGTAGCGGAGACCCAGTACTTC.